Following are 9 T cell receptor beta chains from one sample sequenced in a study of response to subunit inactivated influenza vaccine. TCRdb analysed the RT-PCR reads with MiXCR anew, one entry per CDR3 protein. The sample includes hundreds of thousands of distinct CDR3 sequences, approximately 16% of them seen just once. The sequencing used CD4+ T cells sorted from PBMCs, collected around 25 months after vaccination. Source of these receptors: a man between 50 and 70 years old who received an inactivated influenza vaccine.

This clonotype has a count of ten or more. The chain combines TRBV5-1 with TRBJ2-6; the D gene is possibly TRBD1 (7 bases). The V gene lost 3 bases and the J gene lost 0 bases, with 13 bases spanning the gap. Germline loops: CDR1 SGHRS, CDR2 YFSETQ. The CDR3 spans 17 residues. The CDR3 sequence: CASSSRQGLSGANVLTF. The DNA of the CDR3 is TGCGCCAGCAGCTCCCGACAGGGACTCTCTGGGGCCAACGTCCTGACTTTC. The variable domain in full, completed from reference TRBV5-1 and TRBJ2-6, reads KAGVTQTPRYLIKTRGQQVTLSCSPISGHRSVSWYQQTPGQGLQFLFEYFSETQRNKGNFPGRFSGRQFSNSRSEMNVSTLELGDSALYLCASSSRQGLSGANVLTFGAGSRLTVL.

This clonotype was observed once. The chain carries TRBV14 and TRBJ2-3, with unresolved D. The CDR3 contains 13 residues. CDR1 and CDR2 (germline): SGHDN, FVKESK. Trimming stripped 4 bases from V and 6 bases from J, with 11 bases between. This CDR3 reads CASSPDFGDTQYF. The CDR3 DNA follows: TGTGCCAGCAGCCCTGACTTCGGTGATACGCAGTATTTT.

This clonotype turned up a few times. The V call is TRBV12-3 or TRBV12-4, the J call TRBJ2-6, with TRBD1 as a possible D gene (5 bases). This CDR3 is 17 amino acids long. V lost 5 bases to trimming and J lost 4 bases, with 18 bases between them. CDR3 sequence reads: CASSPLQGLKGANVLTF. Here the CDR3 DNA reads TGTGCCAGCAGTCCACTCCAGGGTTTAAAGGGGGCCAACGTCCTGACTTTC.

This clonotype was recorded at least ten times. The chain combines TRBV6-5 with TRBJ2-3; tentatively, D is TRBD2 (6 bases). Trimming removed 4 bases from V and 1 base from J, with 6 bases in between. The CDR3 extends over 13 amino acids. Per germline, CDR1 MNHEY and CDR2 SVGAGI. The CDR3 here is CASSWGGTDTQYF. In DNA, the CDR3 is TGTGCCAGCAGTTGGGGGGGCACAGATACGCAGTATTTT.

This clonotype was seen a handful of times. The chain joins TRBV12-3 or TRBV12-4 to TRBJ1-2, with 7 bases aligning to TRBD1. The CDR3 runs 14 residues. J gave up 5 bases and V 7 bases, and 10 bases lay outside the gene matches. This CDR3 is CASTNRQGPYGYTF. As DNA, the CDR3 is TGTGCCAGCACCAACAGACAGGGCCCGTATGGCTACACCTTC.

This rearrangement joins TRBV29-1 to TRBJ2-7; 8 positions match TRBD2. The V segment lost 7 bases and the J segment 2 bases; nucleotides outside the gene matches: 7. CDR1 is SQVTM, CDR2 ANQGSEA, per germline. This CDR3 comprises 13 residues. CDR3 nucleotide sequence: TGCAGCGCGGGGGGGAGGCACACCTACGAGCAGTACTTC. Encoded protein: CSAGGRHTYEQYF.

The chain carries TRBV2 and TRBJ2-3; D might be TRBD2 (7 bases). Germline lookup yields CDR1 SNHLY and CDR2 FYNNEI. CDR3 length: 15 amino acids. V lost 6 bases and J lost 2, with 15 bases in between. CDR3 amino acids: CASRSWAGATDTQYF. The CDR3, as DNA: TGTGCCAGCAGATCCTGGGCGGGGGCCACAGATACGCAGTATTTT.

This clonotype was recorded a few times. The V and J genes are TRBV11-3 and TRBJ2-3; TRBD2 aligns across 7 bases. The CDR3 sequence is 13 residues long. Germline assignment: CDR1 SGHNT and CDR2 YENEEA. J was trimmed by 9 bases and V by 2 bases; bases with no gene match: 5. The CDR3: CASSLSGAGTQYF. DNA of the CDR3: TGTGCCAGCAGCTTAAGCGGGGCGGGCACGCAGTATTTT.

This chain uses TRBV20-1 with TRBJ2-6; D not certain. Per the germline V gene, CDR1 is DFQATT and CDR2 is SNEGSKA (reference sequence). The CDR3 has 15 amino acids. The V gene lost 0 bases and the J gene lost 2 bases, with 8 bases spanning the gap. This CDR3 is CSARDSLAGANVLTF. The CDR3 DNA reads as TGCAGTGCTAGAGATAGTCTTGCTGGGGCCAACGTCCTGACTTTC.